This paragraph covers one T cell receptor beta chain sequence. Its antigen is not identified. The sample is drawn from a study of cytomegalovirus exposure and HLA in healthy donors. Study information: About 85 million unique TCR sequences came from HLA-typed donors in an early release. Notes on the study in general: CMV serostatus was the sole immune exposure information available. An observed cluster of highly shared sequence variants was recorded as a likely sequencing artifact.

With 60 Vbeta and 13 Jbeta primers, the PCR was carried out. The protocol was immunoSEQ multiplex PCR, while the TCRdb copy is restricted to in-frame clones and leaves out a portion. This table holds tens of thousands of clones, approximately 71% found once. The V gene lost 3 bases and the J gene lost 2 bases, with 11 bases spanning the gap. Germline V lookup: CDR1 SGHDN, CDR2 FVKESK. CDR3 length equals 14 residues. The sequenced material came from PBMCs. This chain joins TRBV14 and TRBJ2-7; D perhaps matches TRBD1 (6 bases). The TCR sequence derives from a man younger than 40 in good health and CMV-seronegative. This chain's CDR3 is CASSHSTGAYEQYF. In DNA form, the CDR3 reads TGTGCCAGCAGCCACTCGACAGGAGCCTACGAGCAGTACTTC. Full variable domain (rest looked up from reference TRBV14 and TRBJ2-7): EAGVTQFPSHSVIEKGQTVTLRCDPISGHDNLYWYRRVMGKEIKFLLHFVKESKQDESGMPNNRFLAERTGGTYSTLKVQPAELEDSGVYFCASSHSTGAYEQYFGPGTRLTVT.